The rows below give T cell receptor beta chains drawn from one sample of a study of blood T cell repertoires in COVID-19. Only in-frame clones appear in the TCRdb table, and some are missing; sequencing was by immunoSEQ multiplex PCR. Counted here are under 170,000 clones, 65% to 90% occurring once; the ten biggest clones make up approximately 3.5%. The specimen was peripheral blood. The origin of the receptors is a man in his 70s with acute or convalescent COVID-19. CDR3s include the opening cysteine and the closing phenylalanine or tryptophan. A D gene is named only where the DNA matches it firmly. Not all rows give a size; the values are once, few, many and, for expanded clones, a class.

V gene,D gene,clone size,J gene,CDR3 DNA,CDR3 protein
TRBV20-1,TRBD2,NA,TRBJ2-1,TGCAGTGCTAGTCCGACTAGCGGGCGAGGAAGACCGGGGGAGCAGTTCTTC,CSASPTSGRGRPGEQFF
TRBV7-9,NA,NA,TRBJ2-2,TGTGCCAGCAGCCACCCCGGGGGCGGGGAGCTGTTTTTT,CASSHPGGGELFF
TRBV5-4,NA,few,TRBJ1-2,TGTGCCAGCAGCTTAGAGGGGGACTATGGCTACACCTTC,CASSLEGDYGYTF
TRBV5-1,NA,NA,TRBJ2-3,TGCGCCAGCAGCTTGAGCCACCTCACAGATACGCAGTATTTT,CASSLSHLTDTQYF
TRBV7-2,NA,NA,TRBJ2-7,TGTGCCAGCAGCTTAGGAACGGGGGAGGCCTACGAGCAGTACTTC,CASSLGTGEAYEQYF
TRBV29-1,NA,once,TRBJ1-1,TGCAGCGTCTCTTTGGCAGCTGAAGCTTTCTTT,CSVSLAAEAFF
TRBV7-2,NA,NA,TRBJ2-5,TGTGCCAGCAGCCTAAGGACGGGAAAAGAGACCCAGTACTTC,CASSLRTGKETQYF
TRBV30,TRBD2,NA,TRBJ2-3,TGTGCCTGGAGTGTAGCGGGAGTTGGCACAGATACGCAGTATTTT,CAWSVAGVGTDTQYF
TRBV7-6,TRBD2,NA,TRBJ2-1,TGTGCCAGCAGCTTAGTAGCGGGAGGGCCACCAGGTGAGCAGTTCTTC,CASSLVAGGPPGEQFF
TRBV5-1,TRBD2,NA,TRBJ2-7,TGCGCCAGCAGCTTCGGAAGGGTTTCGACTAGCGGTTCCTACGAGCAGTACTTC,CASSFGRVSTSGSYEQYF
TRBV4-1,TRBD2,NA,TRBJ2-1,TGCGCCAGCAGACCAGCGGGATCGGGTGAGCAGTTCTTC,CASRPAGSGEQFF
TRBV5-4,TRBD1,few,TRBJ2-7,TGTGCCAGCAGTTACTACGGGACAGACTACGAGCAGTACTTC,CASSYYGTDYEQYF
TRBV30,TRBD1,NA,TRBJ1-4,TGTGCCTGGAGTGTAAGGGGGCTCAAAGAAAAACTGTTTTTT,CAWSVRGLKEKLFF
TRBV28,NA,NA,TRBJ2-2,TGTGCCAGCAGTTTATCGGCAGGGCCTACGAACACCGGGGAGCTGTTTTTT,CASSLSAGPTNTGELFF
TRBV28,TRBD1,NA,TRBJ1-5,TGTGCCAGCAGGGAACCCCCGGGACAGGGCCCCTTCAATCAGCCCCAGCATTTT,CASREPPGQGPFNQPQHF
TRBV6-4,TRBD1,NA,TRBJ1-1,TGTGCCAGCAGTGACCCGGGACAGCCGAACACTGAAGCTTTCTTT,CASSDPGQPNTEAFF
TRBV7-9,TRBD2,NA,TRBJ2-5,TGTGCCAGCAGCTCTTCGGACATTCGCATCGGGGGGCAAGAGACCCAGTACTTC,CASSSSDIRIGGQETQYF
TRBV9,NA,once,TRBJ1-1,TGTGCCAGCAGCCTGGGACACGGGAACACTGAAGCTTTCTTT,CASSLGHGNTEAFF
TRBV11-2,NA,NA,TRBJ2-7,TGTGCCAGCAGCTTAGAATTCGGCTACGAGCAGTACTTC,CASSLEFGYEQYF
TRBV7-2,TRBD2,NA,TRBJ2-1,TGTGCCAGCAGCCTAGCGGGAGGGAGTAGCTCCTACAATGAGCAGTTCTTC,CASSLAGGSSSYNEQFF
TRBV10-3,TRBD1,NA,TRBJ1-5,TGTGCCATCAGGAGCACAGGGGACGGCAATCAGCCCCAGCATTTT,CAIRSTGDGNQPQHF
TRBV5-5,TRBD1,NA,TRBJ2-7,TGTGCCAGCAGCATTACAGGGGCCGAGCAGTACTTC,CASSITGAEQYF
TRBV14,TRBD2,NA,TRBJ2-1,TGTGCCAGCAGCCAGGGAAGGAGCGGGAGCGGTGAGCAGTTCTTC,CASSQGRSGSGEQFF
TRBV7-6,NA,NA,TRBJ2-1,TGTGCCAGCAGCACCCCTAGGAATGAGCAGTTCTTC,CASSTPRNEQFF
TRBV7-9,NA,NA,TRBJ1-3,TGTGCCAGCAGCTCCCTTTTGAGCTCTGGAAACACCATATATTTT,CASSSLLSSGNTIYF
TRBV28,NA,once,TRBJ1-2,TGTGCCAGCAAAGGGGTCCCCTATGGCTACACCTTC,CASKGVPYGYTF
TRBV5-1,TRBD1,NA,TRBJ2-1,TGCGCCAGCAGCTTGCAACCGGGACAGGGGCACAATGAGCAGTTCTTC,CASSLQPGQGHNEQFF
TRBV5-6,TRBD1,NA,TRBJ2-7,TGTGCCAGCAGTCGGGACAGGGGCTACGAGCAGTACTTC,CASSRDRGYEQYF
TRBV9,TRBD2,NA,TRBJ2-2,TGTGCCAGCAGCGTATCAGGGAGGGACACCGGGGAGCTGTTTTTT,CASSVSGRDTGELFF
TRBV5-4,TRBD2,NA,TRBJ2-7,TGTGCCAGCAGCTTGGATGCGGCGGGAGGTTTCGACGAGCAGTACTTC,CASSLDAAGGFDEQYF
TRBV21-1,NA,few,TRBJ2-7,TGTGCCAGCAGCAAAGCGCTGGGCCAGGGGCTAGTCTACGAGCAGTACTTC,CASSKALGQGLVYEQYF
TRBV6-2/TRBV6-3,NA,NA,TRBJ1-4,TGTGCCAGCAGTTACCAAGGGGCAACTAATGAAAAACTGTTTTTT,CASSYQGATNEKLFF
TRBV7-7,NA,NA,TRBJ2-1,TGTGCTAGCAGCTTAGATTTAGACAATGAGCAGTTCTTC,CASSLDLDNEQFF
TRBV7-8,NA,NA,TRBJ1-1,TGTGCCAGCGAAAGAGCCACTGAAGCTTTCTTT,CASERATEAFF
TRBV2,NA,NA,TRBJ2-7,TGTGCCAGCGGCAGGACCTACGAGCAGTACTTC,CASGRTYEQYF
TRBV29-1,TRBD1,NA,TRBJ1-4,TGCAGCGTTGGGACAGGGAGGGAAAAACTGTTTTTT,CSVGTGREKLFF
TRBV7-9,NA,NA,TRBJ1-2,TGTGCCAGCAGCTTAGCGGGGGGGGACACCTTC,CASSLAGGDTF
TRBV6-2/TRBV6-3,NA,NA,TRBJ2-5,TGTGCCAGCAGTTTCAAAGAGACCCAGTACTTC,CASSFKETQYF
TRBV3-1/TRBV3-2,NA,NA,TRBJ1-3,TGTGCCAGCAGCCATGCCCAGGGTAGGGGTGGAAACACCATATATTTT,CASSHAQGRGGNTIYF
TRBV2,NA,NA,TRBJ1-5,TGTGCCAGCAGTGAGGGCAGGTTGCTTAATCAGCCCCAGCATTTT,CASSEGRLLNQPQHF
TRBV2,TRBD1,NA,TRBJ1-6,TGTGCCAGCAGGGACCGGGACAGGGCTAGGTCACCCCTCCACTTT,CASRDRDRARSPLHF
TRBV7-9,TRBD2,NA,TRBJ2-3,TGTGCCAGCAGCTTAGTACTAGCGGGAGAGATAGATACGCAGTATTTT,CASSLVLAGEIDTQYF
TRBV25-1,NA,few,TRBJ2-1,TGTGCCAGCAGTTCATTCAATGAGCAGTTCTTC,CASSSFNEQFF
TRBV19,NA,few,TRBJ2-7,TGTGCCACCTCCAAGGACACCCACTACGAGCAGTACTTC,CATSKDTHYEQYF
TRBV10-2,TRBD1,NA,TRBJ1-5,TGCGCCAGCACTCAGGGGGCAGGACAGCCCCAGCATTTT,CASTQGAGQPQHF
TRBV7-9,NA,once,TRBJ2-7,TGTGCCAGCAGCTTAGGGGACAACCCTTACGAGCAGTACTTC,CASSLGDNPYEQYF
TRBV19,NA,NA,TRBJ2-3,TGTGCCAGTAGTAACTTAATCCCCCCAGATACGCAGTATTTT,CASSNLIPPDTQYF
TRBV29-1,NA,NA,TRBJ2-1,TGCAGCGTTCGTGACTACTCACATGAGCAGTTCTTC,CSVRDYSHEQFF
TRBV28,TRBD2,NA,TRBJ2-7,TGTGCCGGGGCTCTAGCGGGAGGGGACGAGCAGTACTTC,CAGALAGGDEQYF
TRBV6-5,NA,NA,TRBJ1-1,TGTGCCAGCAGGTCGGTGACAGTGAACACTGAAGCTTTCTTT,CASRSVTVNTEAFF
TRBV25-1,TRBD2,NA,TRBJ2-1,TGTGCCAGCAACTCAAGCGGGAGGGAAGGTTACAATGAGCAGTTCTTC,CASNSSGREGYNEQFF
TRBV5-4,TRBD1,NA,TRBJ1-1,TGTGCCAGCAGCTTGGAGGCAGGGACAGTCGACACTGAAGCTTTCTTT,CASSLEAGTVDTEAFF
TRBV24-1,NA,few,TRBJ1-1,TGTGCCACCAGTAACGGACATCGCACTGAAGCTTTCTTT,CATSNGHRTEAFF
TRBV13,TRBD1,NA,TRBJ2-1,TGTGCCAGCAGCTTAGCCGGGGGACAGGGTTTCTATGAGCAGTTCTTC,CASSLAGGQGFYEQFF
TRBV15,TRBD2,NA,TRBJ2-7,TGTGCCACCAGCAGAGAGATCCCATTAGCGGGAGGAGGTTACGAGCAGTACTTC,CATSREIPLAGGGYEQYF